The 13 T cell receptor beta chains listed next were all sequenced from one sample in a study of technical replicates of blood from several donors (dated by TCRdb to 2016 to 2017). The library was produced with the immunoSEQ multiplex PCR assay. Imported from immuneACCESS, the table was reduced by TCRdb to in-frame sequences with V and J called. These copies leave out some clones; in studies compared against another copy, an unresolved V gene accounts for under half, and the cause of the remainder is not known. Within this sample are fewer than 100,000 clones, with over 85% of them counted one time only. The top ten constitute 0.25% to 0.35% of the sample. Sequencing input: T cells isolated from PBMCs. These receptors all stem from a human donor in good health.

This rearrangement joins TRBV6-1 to TRBJ2-5; D is perhaps TRBD2 (5 bases). The CDR3 loop spans 16 amino acids. Trimming removed 2 bases at V and 3 bases at J, with 16 bases between. Per the germline V gene, CDR1 is MNHNS and CDR2 is SASEGT. DNA for the CDR3: TGTGCCAGCAGTGAAACCCAGCGGAGCTGGGAAGAGACCCAGTACTTC. This encodes CASSETQRSWEETQYF.

The table lists this clone with a count of one. This chain links TRBV11-3 with TRBJ2-7; TRBD1 aligns across 7 bases. The CDR3 has 15 amino acids. Losses at the gene ends were 5 bases for V and 5 bases for J; bases not matched to a gene: 12. The germline V gene encodes CDR1 SGHNT and CDR2 YENEEA. The CDR3: CASSRFGTDVHEQYF. The CDR3 coding sequence is TGTGCCAGCAGCAGATTCGGGACAGACGTCCACGAGCAGTACTTC.

V usage is TRBV25-1 and J usage is TRBJ1-6; 7 positions agree with TRBD1. This CDR3 is 15 amino acids long. V lost 4 bases, J lost 7 bases, and 7 bases stayed unmatched. Germline V CDR1 and CDR2: MGHDK, SYGVNS. The CDR3 here is CASSARTGGNSPLHF. CDR3 in DNA: TGTGCCAGCAGTGCTCGGACAGGAGGAAATTCACCCCTCCACTTT.

The genes are TRBV11-2 and TRBJ1-1; unclear D gene. The germline gives CDR1 SGHAT, CDR2 FQNNGV. V was trimmed by 10 bases and J by 4 bases, leaving 13 bases between them. CDR3 length: 12 residues. The CDR3 coding sequence is TGTGCCACGACGGTCCGGGTCACTGAAGCTTTCTTT. Translating gives CATTVRVTEAFF. The full variable domain, its missing parts supplied by reference TRBV11-2 and TRBJ1-1, is EAGVAQSPRYKIIEKRQSVAFWCNPISGHATLYWYQQILGQGPKLLIQFQNNGVVDDSQLPKDRFSAERLKGVDSTLKIQPAKLEDSAVYLCATTVRVTEAFFGQGTRLTVV.

The rearrangement joins TRBV7-2 to TRBJ2-7; D possibly corresponds to TRBD2 (6 bases). V was cut by 4 bases and J by 6 bases, with 13 bases left in between. Germline values: CDR1 SGHTA, CDR2 FQGNSA. CDR3 length: 13 residues. The CDR3, as DNA: TGTGCCAGCAGCTACAACGCGGGGCTCGAGCAGTACTTC. This gives the protein CASSYNAGLEQYF.

The chain uses TRBV27 and TRBJ2-5; D is unclear. Gene TRBJ2-7 matches the end of the DNA better, so the J call may be wrong. Germline V gives CDR1 MNHEY, CDR2 SMNVEV (reference sequence). The CDR3 extends over 14 amino acids. The CDR3: CASSPLGLGHEQYF. The CDR3 coding sequence is TGTGCCAGCAGCCCCCTTGGGTTAGGACACGAGCAGTACTTC.

The chain employs TRBV7-2 and TRBJ2-7, with 7 bases matching TRBD2. CDR1 is SGHTA, CDR2 FQGNSA, per germline. This CDR3 is built from 15 residues. V was pared by 5 bases and J by 0 bases, with 7 bases of the junction left unmatched. The CDR3 protein is CASSMLAESSYEQYF. The CDR3 bases are TGTGCCAGCAGCATGCTAGCGGAGAGCTCCTACGAGCAGTACTTC.

The chain uses TRBV19 and TRBJ2-1, with 8 positions matching TRBD2. With 9 bases clipped from V and 7 bases from J, the junction kept 17 bases outside the gene matches. There are 16 residues in the CDR3. The germline gives CDR1 LNHDA, CDR2 SQIVND (reference sequence). This chain's CDR3 is CARPLEGAGVGNEQFF. The CDR3 DNA sequence: TGTGCCAGGCCCCTAGAGGGAGCGGGAGTTGGGAATGAGCAGTTCTTC.

The chain joins TRBV6-5 to TRBJ2-7; D perhaps matches TRBD1 (6 bases). Trimming shortened V by 2 bases and J by 4 bases, and 9 bases separated the two germline ends. Germline-derived CDR1 and CDR2 are MNHEY and SVGAGI. The length of the CDR3 is 13 residues. The CDR3 coding sequence is TGTGCCAGCAGTTACCTGAGGGGGTACGAGCAGTACTTC. It encodes CASSYLRGYEQYF.

This clone was seen once. The chain links TRBV6-5 to TRBJ2-3; 8 bases map to TRBD1. Looked up from germline, CDR1 is MNHEY and CDR2 is SVGAGI. This CDR3 comprises 16 residues. V shed 4 bases, J shed 1 base, and the junction held 7 bases outside the gene matches. The CDR3 reads CASSWGVTGGTDTQYF. In DNA form, the CDR3 reads TGTGCCAGCAGTTGGGGGGTGACAGGGGGCACAGATACGCAGTATTTT.

The chain employs TRBV18 and TRBJ2-7; no reliable D call. Trimming removed 3 bases from V and 7 bases from J, with 7 bases in between. This CDR3 is built from 11 residues. The germline V gene has CDR1 KGHSH and CDR2 LQKENI. The CDR3 DNA is TGTGCCAGCTCACCTCACAATGAGCAGTACTTC. Protein sequence: CASSPHNEQYF.

The chain has TRBV19 and TRBJ1-3, with TRBD1 as a possible D gene (5 bases). The V gene lost 7 bases and the J gene lost 0 bases, with 13 bases spanning the gap. The CDR3 covers 15 residues. CDR1 is LNHDA and CDR2 is SQIVND in the germline V gene (reference sequence). The CDR3 region is CASMTRGYSGNTIYF. As DNA, the CDR3 is TGTGCCAGTATGACTAGGGGCTACTCTGGAAACACCATATATTTT.

The genes are TRBV9 and TRBJ1-2; weak D call: TRBD1 (5 bases). This CDR3 region has 14 residues. Germline V lookup: CDR1 SGDLS, CDR2 YYNGEE. The V end was cut by 4 bases, the J end by 7 bases, with 17 bases between. The CDR3 DNA follows: TGTGCCAGCAGCCCTGGGACCGGGAGCTTTGGCTACACCTTC. Amino acids: CASSPGTGSFGYTF.